The T cell receptor (beta chain) under discussion was sequenced for a study of T-cell memory formation after mild COVID-19. Overall study context: Largely, TCR clusters stayed within a single donor.

Study-wide results and limits: A subset of responding clones appeared in pre-infection memory, suggesting cross-reactive memory joined. Nothing confirmed that second-wave clones peaking on day 37 were specific for SARS-CoV-2.

TCRdb itself ran the 5' RACE reads through MiXCR, one entry per CDR3 protein. The sample consists of hundreds of thousands of distinct CDR3 sequences, around 21% of them appearing once. This CDR3 spans 14 amino acids. V lost 0 bases and J lost 0, with 7 bases in between. The germline CDR1 and CDR2 sequences are GTSNPN and SVGIG (reference sequence). Comments on this clonotype: Its antigen is not known.

This clonotype originated in an adult woman who had mild COVID-19 (a few samples of this study predate the infection). Cell type and time point are not known. Sequenced sample: PBMCs or a T cell subset sorted from them (not recorded which). The chain couples TRBV30 to TRBJ2-3; D unclear. CDR3 nucleotide sequence: TGTGCCTGGAGTGTTAGTAGGAGCACAGATACGCAGTATTTT. This gives the protein CAWSVSRSTDTQYF.